These 15 T cell receptor beta chains were all obtained from the same sample, sequenced in a study of cytotoxic CD8 clonotypes in ibrutinib-treated CLL. Produced via immunoSEQ multiplex PCR; TCRdb's table is partial and in-frame only. The table has about 76,000 clones, less than 90% seen once. Specimen: PBMCs, collected after 24 months of ibrutinib treatment. The receptors shown here come from a human donor with chronic lymphocytic leukemia.

V usage is TRBV6-1 and J usage is TRBJ2-4; 14 nucleotides align to TRBD2. In germline, CDR1 is MNHNS, CDR2 SASEGT. The CDR3 has 19 amino acids. Trimming removed 1 base from V and 7 bases from J; junction bases left unmatched: 12. CDR3 DNA sequence: TGTGCCAGCAGTGAAGGATGGTGGACTAGCGGGAGGCGAGGTAACATTCAGTACTTC. It codes for CASSEGWWTSGRRGNIQYF.

V is TRBV27 and J is TRBJ2-1; TRBD1 matches at 7 bases. The germline gives CDR1 MNHEY, CDR2 SMNVEV (reference sequence). The CDR3 totals 14 residues. Trimming removed 8 bases from V and 3 bases from J; junction bases left unmatched: 7. The CDR3 protein is CASHRQGIYNEQFF. As DNA, the CDR3 is TGTGCCAGCCATCGACAGGGAATCTACAATGAGCAGTTCTTC.

This clone was seen a handful of times. CDR3 coding DNA: TGTGCCAGTAGTTCGACAGGGGGCGTCCCCTACAATGAGCAGTTCTTC. Encoded protein: CASSSTGGVPYNEQFF. The gene calls are TRBV19 and TRBJ2-1; TRBD1 agrees at 10 bases. With 5 bases clipped from V and 2 bases from J, the junction kept 6 bases outside the gene matches. Germline CDR1 and CDR2: LNHDA and SQIVND (reference sequence). The length of the CDR3 is 16 residues.

This clone was observed a handful of times. This chain's CDR3 is CASSPGLGNSNEQFF. In nucleotides, the CDR3 is TGTGCCAGCAGCCCGGGGCTGGGTAACAGTAATGAGCAGTTCTTC. This chain joins TRBV14 and TRBJ2-1; D is tentatively TRBD1 or TRBD2 (5 bases each). The CDR3 is made up of 15 amino acids. The germline V gene encodes CDR1 SGHDN and CDR2 FVKESK. Trimming stripped 4 bases from V and 7 bases from J, with 17 bases between.

The chain employs TRBV7-9 and TRBJ2-1, with D hard to call. Deletions cut 1 base from V and 9 bases from J, with 16 bases between. CDR1 and CDR2 (germline): SEHNR, FQNEAQ (reference sequence). The CDR3 has 15 residues. The DNA of the CDR3 is TGTGCCAGCAGCTTAGTCGCAGCCTTATTGCGTGAGCAGTTCTTC. This encodes CASSLVAALLREQFF.

The chain couples TRBV14 to TRBJ2-1; 9 bases match TRBD2. CDR3 length: 15 residues. After removal of 1 base from V and 3 bases from J, the junction contained 1 base not matched to a gene. In germline, CDR1 is SGHDN, CDR2 FVKESK. The CDR3, as DNA: TGTGCCAGCAGCCAAGTACTAGCGGGCTACAATGAGCAGTTCTTC. Translation gives CASSQVLAGYNEQFF.

The V and J genes are TRBV11-2 and TRBJ2-2; TRBD2 matches at 10 bases. The CDR3 sequence is 16 residues long. The germline gives CDR1 SGHAT, CDR2 FQNNGV. After removal of 5 bases from V and 5 bases from J, the junction contained 8 bases not matched to a gene. Here the CDR3 reads CASSLAGGLATGELFF. DNA for the CDR3: TGTGCCAGCAGCCTGGCTGGGGGACTAGCGACCGGGGAGCTGTTTTTT.

This chain links TRBV6-1 with TRBJ2-7; 10 positions match TRBD1. Trimming took 4 bases from V and 4 from J; bases not matched to a gene: 7. The CDR3 extends over 15 amino acids. Per the germline V gene, CDR1 is MNHNS and CDR2 is SASEGT. The CDR3: CASSGGQGGIYEQYF. CDR3 bases: TGTGCCAGCAGTGGCGGACAGGGGGGGATTTACGAGCAGTACTTC.

For this clone: One end of the junction varies from germline; a read error may be responsible. The chain combines TRBV7-7 with TRBJ1-5; no clear D gene. Per the germline V gene, CDR1 is SSHAT and CDR2 is FNYEAQ (reference sequence). The CDR3 runs to 13 residues. DNA of the CDR3: TGTGCTAGCAGCCTAGGCAGGAATCAGCCCCAGCATTTT. Its translation is CASSLGRNQPQHF.

V usage is TRBV2 and J usage is TRBJ1-5; D unclear. Trimming stripped 3 bases from V and 6 bases from J, with 15 bases between. CDR1 is SNHLY, CDR2 FYNNEI, per germline. The CDR3 is made up of 15 amino acids. The CDR3 nucleotides read TGTGCCAGCAGTGATGGAACTCTCCCTAGTCAGCCCCAGCATTTT. Translation gives CASSDGTLPSQPQHF.

This sequence joins TRBV5-6 and TRBJ2-7; TRBD2 aligns across 7 bases. The CDR3 is 16 residues long. From germline, CDR1 is SGHDT and CDR2 YYEEEE. The V gene end was trimmed by 2 bases and the J gene end by 7 bases; junction bases not matched to a gene: 15. CDR3 nucleotides: TGTGCCAGCAGCTTTTGGGGAGGGGTTACCCCAGCGGAGCAGTACTTC. It is translated as CASSFWGGVTPAEQYF.

The CDR3 is CASSLDGGGGTEAFF. In DNA, the CDR3 is TGCGCCAGCAGCTTGGATGGGGGCGGAGGAACTGAAGCTTTCTTT. The chain uses TRBV5-1 and TRBJ1-1; TRBD1 is a possible D gene (6 bases). The ends were cut back, 0 bases at V and 5 bases at J, with 14 bases in the middle. Germline lookup yields CDR1 SGHRS and CDR2 YFSETQ. This CDR3 spans 15 amino acids.

This clone was recorded once. The chain links TRBV6-1 to TRBJ2-2; D remains ambiguous. Germline assignment: CDR1 MNHNS and CDR2 SASEGT. The CDR3 length is 11 residues. V lost 8 bases to trimming and J lost 6 bases, with 7 bases between them. In DNA form, the CDR3 reads TGTGCCAGCCTCTCCGCCGGGGAGCTGTTTTTT. It specifies CASLSAGELFF.

As concerns this clone: At one boundary the junction diverges from the germline segment, which might be a read error. The chain combines TRBV7-7 with TRBJ2-2, with D possibly being TRBD2 (6 bases). The germline gives CDR1 SSHAT, CDR2 FNYEAQ (reference sequence). The CDR3 has 16 residues. CDR3 loop: CASSLRGLPNTGELFF. The CDR3 DNA sequence: TGTGCTAGCAGCTTGCGGGGCCTCCCGAACACCGGGGAGCTGTTTTTT.

The table lists this clone with a count of one. The genes are TRBV4-3 and TRBJ1-2, with a possible D match to TRBD1 (5 bases). CDR1 and CDR2 from the germline V gene are LGHNA and YSLEER. There are 14 residues in the CDR3. Trimming took off 1 base at V and 5 bases at J, with 11 bases between the two ends. CDR3 sequence: CASSQVRGGYGYTF. CDR3 nucleotide sequence: TGCGCCAGCAGCCAAGTCCGGGGGGGATATGGCTACACCTTC.